This T cell receptor (beta chain) is drawn from a study of OX40 agonist ivuxolimab in advanced cancers. Turning to the study itself: About 44% of patients had received prior checkpoint inhibitor therapy.

In the case of this clone: Its antigen remains unknown.

Some clones are missing from TCRdb's copy, which holds only in-frame ones; the method was immunoSEQ multiplex PCR. The sample consists of about 18,000 clones, 87% of them appearing once. Study observations and caveats: Which antigen the expanded peripheral T cells recognized is unknown.

With baseline, cycle 4 day 1, and cycle 7 day 1 as timepoints, blood was sampled. CDR3 length: 16 amino acids. Trimming removed 2 bases from V and 1 base from J, with 14 bases in between. CDR1 and CDR2 (germline): PRHDT, FYEKMQ (reference sequence). The sequence came from an adult with an advanced solid tumor such as melanoma, head and neck, liver or kidney cancer. The sequencing here drew on CD4+ or CD8+ T cells sorted from blood, taken in a trial of the OX40 agonist ivuxolimab. The rearrangement uses TRBV13 and TRBJ2-5; a possible D gene is TRBD1 (6 bases). CDR3 loop: CASSLRFGGLQETQYF. CDR3 nucleotide sequence: TGTGCCAGCAGCTTAAGGTTTGGGGGCCTCCAAGAGACCCAGTACTTC.